Each of the 9 T cell receptor beta chains below was sequenced from the same sample in a study of regulatory T cells in long-lasting Graves disease. The time point: newly diagnosed GD, antithyroid drugs for less than 3 months. PBMC RNA was the source of the TCR library. With iRepertoire HTBI primers and Arm-PCR of CDR3 regions, TCR beta libraries were built. Each CDR3 protein is one row after TCRdb ran MiXCR on the multiplex PCR reads. The profile covers around 470,000 distinct CDR3 sequences, with roughly 15% appearing a single time and roughly a sixth taken by the ten largest. These data were also reused for a study on T cells in Graves' hyperthyroidism and ophthalmopathy.

The material was peripheral blood mononuclear cells (PBMCs), obtained at new diagnosis, from a patient treated with antithyroid drugs. Receptors originate from a woman aged 50 to 60 with Graves disease.

This clonotype was counted ten times or more. The chain combines TRBV28 with TRBJ2-7, with 12 positions matching TRBD2. The CDR3 is made up of 20 amino acids. With 3 bases clipped from V and 2 bases from J, the junction kept 17 bases outside the gene matches. The germline gives CDR1 MDHEN, CDR2 SYDVKM. CDR3: CASSFPQLAGGPRFAYEQYF. The CDR3 coding sequence is TGTGCCAGCAGTTTCCCCCAGCTAGCGGGAGGGCCGCGGTTCGCCTACGAGCAGTACTTC.

A few counts support this clonotype. This rearrangement joins TRBV9 to TRBJ2-3; D possibly matches TRBD1 or TRBD2 (5 bases each). Germline-derived CDR1 and CDR2 are SGDLS and YYNGEE. V gave up 8 bases and J gave up 6 bases, with 22 bases separating them. The CDR3 extends over 15 amino acids. The CDR3 DNA reads as TGTGCCAGTAGTCCTAACCGGGGCCCTCTTGATACGCAGTATTTT. Protein product: CASSPNRGPLDTQYF.

This clonotype appeared once. A much larger clone differs by one base, so this may be a read error. The rearrangement uses TRBV29-1 and TRBJ2-3, with D maybe TRBD2 (6 bases). Germline CDR1 and CDR2: SQVTM and ANQGSEA. The CDR3 consists of 15 residues. The V end lost 7 bases, the J end lost 3 bases, and 20 bases lay between the germline ends. The CDR3 loop reads CSGQTDGAGTDTQYF. The DNA for the CDR3 is TGCAGCGGGCAGACCGACGGGGCGGGGACAGATACGCAGTATTTT.

About this clonotype: This clone may be a read error of a much larger clone one base away. Here the CDR3 omits its conserved ending phenylalanine or tryptophan, so a read error is the likely source. The rearrangement uses TRBV10-3 and TRBJ2-7, with 10 nucleotides matching TRBD2. V was clipped by 6 bases and J by 3 bases; unmatched bases: 11. The CDR3 is made up of 16 amino acids. Germline CDR1 is ENHRY and CDR2 is SYGVKD. The CDR3 DNA sequence: TGTGCCATCAGCCAGTATCTAGCGGGAGATGGCTACGAGCAGTACCTC. Protein: CAISQYLAGDGYEQYL.

The J gene is TRBJ2-7, the V gene TRBV6-1; 7 bases are shared with TRBD2. Germline CDR1 MNHNS, CDR2 SASEGT. CDR3 length: 15 residues. V trimming: 2 bases; J trimming: 5 bases; junction bases outside the gene matches: 9. The CDR3 region has the DNA TGTGCCAGCAGTGAACAATTGGGGGGGTCCCACGAGCAGTACTTC. Translating it yields CASSEQLGGSHEQYF.

The J gene is TRBJ2-5, the V gene TRBV19; D may be TRBD1 or TRBD2 (5 bases each). With 5 bases removed from V and 2 bases from J, the gap between germline ends came to 18 bases. CDR3 length: 16 residues. Germline assignment: CDR1 LNHDA and CDR2 SQIVND (reference sequence). CDR3 DNA: TGTGCCAGTAGTGAGGGGTATCGGGCAGTACAAGAGACCCAGTACTTC. It encodes CASSEGYRAVQETQYF.

At least ten counts were recorded for this clonotype. The chain joins TRBV11-2 to TRBJ2-2; D remains ambiguous. The V end was cut by 2 bases, the J end by 0 bases, with 1 base between. The CDR3 is made up of 13 amino acids. Germline V CDR1 and CDR2: SGHAT, FQNNGV. The CDR3 DNA sequence: TGTGCCAGCAGCTTATCGAACACCGGGGAGCTGTTTTTT. Residues: CASSLSNTGELFF. The variable domain in full, with the rest retrieved from reference TRBV11-2 and TRBJ2-2, is EAGVAQSPRYKIIEKRQSVAFWCNPISGHATLYWYQQILGQGPKLLIQFQNNGVVDDSQLPKDRFSAERLKGVDSTLKIQPAKLEDSAVYLCASSLSNTGELFFGEGSRLTVL.

This clonotype was recorded many times. V usage is TRBV27 and J usage is TRBJ2-2; 14 bases match TRBD2. Unmatched junction bases numbered 10, after V lost 6 bases and J lost 4 bases. Per the germline V gene, CDR1 is MNHEY and CDR2 is SMNVEV (reference sequence). CDR3 length: 18 residues. In DNA form, the CDR3 reads TGTGCCAGCAGCTCTGGGACTAGCGGGAGCAGTCCCACCGGGGAGCTGTTTTTT. As protein: CASSSGTSGSSPTGELFF.

The chain joins TRBV7-8 to TRBJ1-2; D might be TRBD1 (5 bases). V lost 2 bases to trimming and J lost 0 bases, with 10 bases between them. The CDR3 is 15 residues long. Looked up from germline, CDR1 is SGHVS and CDR2 is FQNEAQ. CDR3 nucleotide sequence: TGTGCCAGCAGCTTACACGACAGAGCTAACTATGGCTACACCTTC. Its translation is CASSLHDRANYGYTF.